This TCR beta chain came from a study of blood T cell repertoires in COVID-19. Across the whole study: Some COVID-19 samples were acute and others convalescent; all came from the United States, Italy and Spain.

Under the authors' procedure: How many nucleated cells were present was estimated from reference gene primer amplification. Clones were read by immunoSEQ multiplex PCR, and TCRdb kept only the in-frame ones, dropping some. V, J and clone size reflect that table, while D and trimming were determined from the DNA. The table records 300,000 to 400,000 clones, roughly 90% of them present only once. Germline-derived CDR1 and CDR2 are SEHNR and FQNEAQ (reference sequence). The CDR3 loop spans 14 amino acids. Trimming took off 1 base at V and 0 bases at J, with 6 bases between the two ends. Sequenced sample: PBMCs or T cells enriched from blood (not recorded which). This TCR came from a woman in her 30s with acute COVID-19. The J gene is TRBJ1-1, the V gene TRBV7-9; D is perhaps TRBD1 (5 bases). The CDR3 nucleotides are TGTGCCAGCAGCTTAGGGGGGGTGAACACTGAAGCTTTCTTT. Translation gives CASSLGGVNTEAFF.